This T cell receptor beta chain comes out of a study of blood T cell repertoires in COVID-19. Under the authors' procedure: The assay estimated nucleated cells by amplifying reference gene primers. This table comes from immunoSEQ multiplex PCR, and its TCRdb copy is limited to in-frame clones, with some not included. Clonal size and the V and J genes are those of that table, whereas D and trimming came from the DNA. The sample yields around 480,000 clones, about nine tenths seen once. Trimming cost V 1 base and J 7 bases, with 13 bases left between them. This CDR3 has 15 residues. The V gene's germline CDR1 is SEHNR and CDR2 FQNEAQ (reference sequence). Across about 22 US areas, participants ranged in age from about 18 to 100 years. Donors were grouped by their self-reported clinical history. For recovered donors of Cohort 3, there were two negative PCRs, clearance, or symptom resolution.

The receptor was isolated from a woman under 30 who had recovered from COVID-19. Sequenced input: PBMCs or T cells enriched from blood (not recorded which). V gene TRBV7-9 combines with J gene TRBJ1-4; possible D gene TRBD1, 6 bases. The CDR3 protein is CASSLVDSQFEKLFF. CDR3 sequence (DNA): TGTGCCAGCAGCTTAGTGGACAGTCAATTTGAAAAACTGTTTTTT.